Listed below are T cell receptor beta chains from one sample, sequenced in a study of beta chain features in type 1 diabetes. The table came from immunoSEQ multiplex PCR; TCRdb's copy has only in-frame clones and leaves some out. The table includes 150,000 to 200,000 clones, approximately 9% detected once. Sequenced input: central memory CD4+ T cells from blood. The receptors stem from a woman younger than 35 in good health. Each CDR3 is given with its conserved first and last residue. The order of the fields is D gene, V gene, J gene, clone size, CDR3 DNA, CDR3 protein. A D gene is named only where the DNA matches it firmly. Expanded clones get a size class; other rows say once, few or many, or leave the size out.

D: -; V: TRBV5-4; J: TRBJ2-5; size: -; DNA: TGTGCCAGCAGCTTGGGAGAAAACAGGGTTGGAGAGACCCAGTACTTC; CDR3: CASSLGENRVGETQYF
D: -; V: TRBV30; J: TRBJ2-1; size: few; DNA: TGTGCCTGGATCCCGTCCAGCAATGAGCAGTTCTTC; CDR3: CAWIPSSNEQFF
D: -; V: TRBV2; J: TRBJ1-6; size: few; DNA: TGTGCCAGCAGGAGCTCGACAGGAGCAGTTAATTCACCCCTCCACTTT; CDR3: CASRSSTGAVNSPLHF
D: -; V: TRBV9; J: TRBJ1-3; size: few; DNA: TGTGCCAGCAGCGAGACAGGAGGAAACACCATATATTTT; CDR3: CASSETGGNTIYF
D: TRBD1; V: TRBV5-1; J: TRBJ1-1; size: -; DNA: TGCGCCAGCAGCTTTCCGTCAGGGGGGACTGAAGCTTTCTTT; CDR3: CASSFPSGGTEAFF
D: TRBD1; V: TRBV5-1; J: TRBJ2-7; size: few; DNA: TGCGCCAGCACACAAGGGACAGGGGTTTACGAGCAGTACTTC; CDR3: CASTQGTGVYEQYF
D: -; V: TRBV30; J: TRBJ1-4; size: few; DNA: TGTGCCTGGAGTGAACAGGGTGAAAAACTGTTTTTT; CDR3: CAWSEQGEKLFF
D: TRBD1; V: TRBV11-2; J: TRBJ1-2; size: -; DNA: TGTGCCAGCAGCCCAATGGGGACAGTCTGGGGCTATGGCTACACCTTC; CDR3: CASSPMGTVWGYGYTF
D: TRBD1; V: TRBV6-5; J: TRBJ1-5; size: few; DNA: TGTGCCAGCAGTATCACAGGGGGCAATCAGCCCCAGCATTTT; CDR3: CASSITGGNQPQHF
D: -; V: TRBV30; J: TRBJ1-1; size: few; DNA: TGTGCCTGGAGGGAGAGTATGAACACTGAAGCTTTCTTT; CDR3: CAWRESMNTEAFF
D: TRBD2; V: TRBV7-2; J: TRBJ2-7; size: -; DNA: TGTGCCAGCAGCCCTAGCGGGGGTTACGAGCAGTACTTC; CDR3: CASSPSGGYEQYF
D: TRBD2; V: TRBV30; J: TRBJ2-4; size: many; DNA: TGTGCCTGGAGTCGGAGCGGGGACGGCATTCAGTACTTC; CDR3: CAWSRSGDGIQYF
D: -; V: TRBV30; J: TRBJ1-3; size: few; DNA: TGTGCCTGGATCCGGAGCTCTGGAAACACCATATATTTT; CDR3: CAWIRSSGNTIYF
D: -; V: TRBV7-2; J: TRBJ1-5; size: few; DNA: TGTGCCAGCAGCTTAGAAAGCCGTCAGCCCCAGCATTTT; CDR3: CASSLESRQPQHF
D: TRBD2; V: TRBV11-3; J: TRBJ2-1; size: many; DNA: TGTGCCAGCAGCTTAGATCAAGGAGGGACTAGCGCTTACAATGAGCAGTTCTTC; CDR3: CASSLDQGGTSAYNEQFF
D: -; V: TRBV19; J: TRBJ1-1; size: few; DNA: TGTGCCAGTAGTCCCTACGGGGACACTGAAGCTTTCTTT; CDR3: CASSPYGDTEAFF
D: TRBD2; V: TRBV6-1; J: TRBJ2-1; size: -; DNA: TGTGCCAGCAGGACTAGCGGTAATGAGCAGTTCTTC; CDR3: CASRTSGNEQFF
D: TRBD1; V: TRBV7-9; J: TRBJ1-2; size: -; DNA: TGTGCCAGCAGCGGGGACAGGGAGTCCAATAGCTACACCTTC; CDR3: CASSGDRESNSYTF
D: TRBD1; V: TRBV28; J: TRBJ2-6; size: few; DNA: TGTGCCAGCTCCGGGACAGGTCGCGCTGGGGCCAACGTCCTGACTTTC; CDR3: CASSGTGRAGANVLTF
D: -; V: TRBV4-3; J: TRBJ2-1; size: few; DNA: TGCGCCAGCAGCCTATCGGTTGGGGGGGCCACGGATGAGCAGTTCTTC; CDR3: CASSLSVGGATDEQFF
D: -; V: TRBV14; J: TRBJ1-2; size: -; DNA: TGTGCCAGCAGCCAAGAAGAGACAGAGTATGGCTACACCTTC; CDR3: CASSQEETEYGYTF
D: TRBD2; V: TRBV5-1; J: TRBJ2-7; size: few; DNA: TGCGCCAGCAGCTTCTCGACTAGCGGCTCCTACGAGCAGTACTTC; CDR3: CASSFSTSGSYEQYF
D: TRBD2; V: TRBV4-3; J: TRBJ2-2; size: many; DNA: TGCGCCAGCAGCCAAGATATTTCTAGCGGGGGGACCGGGGAGCTGTTTTTT; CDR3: CASSQDISSGGTGELFF
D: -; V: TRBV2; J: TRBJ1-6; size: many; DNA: TGTGCCAGCAAGGTCGATGGGGGCTCCGTTTCACCCCTCCACTTT; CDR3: CASKVDGGSVSPLHF
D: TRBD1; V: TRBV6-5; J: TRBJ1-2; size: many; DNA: TGTGCCAGCAGTTACTCTACAGGGGACTATGGCTACACCTTC; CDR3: CASSYSTGDYGYTF
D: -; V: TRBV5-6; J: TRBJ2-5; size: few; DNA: TGTGCCAGCAGCTTGGGTTCGGTGAAAGAGACCCAGTACTTC; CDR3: CASSLGSVKETQYF
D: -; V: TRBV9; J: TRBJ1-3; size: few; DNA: TGTGCCAGCCGCGGAGCCGGAAACACCATATATTTT; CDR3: CASRGAGNTIYF
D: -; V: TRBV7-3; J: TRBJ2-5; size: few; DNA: TGTGCCAGCAGCCTCTGGGCTAGCAGGGAGACCCAGTACTTC; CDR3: CASSLWASRETQYF
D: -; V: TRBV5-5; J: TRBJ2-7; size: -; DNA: TGTGCCAGCAGCTTGGTGAGTGTCGGCTCCTACGAGCAGTACTTC; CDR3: CASSLVSVGSYEQYF
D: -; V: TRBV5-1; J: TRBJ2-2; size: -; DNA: TGCGCCAGCAGCTTGGTCGTCATGAGTAGCCGGGAGCTGTTTTTT; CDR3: CASSLVVMSSRELFF
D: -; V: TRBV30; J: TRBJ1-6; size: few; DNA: TGTGCCTGGGCCGGGACAACGAGTCCACCCCTCCACTTT; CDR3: CAWAGTTSPPLHF
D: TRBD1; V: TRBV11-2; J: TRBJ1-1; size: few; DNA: TGTGCCAGCAGCCCAGGCAGGGGGCAGACTGAAGCTTTCTTT; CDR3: CASSPGRGQTEAFF
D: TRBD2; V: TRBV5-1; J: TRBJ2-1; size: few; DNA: TGCGCCAGCACCCCCTTGTCCAGCGGGAGTTACGAGCAGTTCTTC; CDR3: CASTPLSSGSYEQFF
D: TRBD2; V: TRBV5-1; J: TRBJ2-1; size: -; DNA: TGCGCCAGCAGCTACGGGACTAGCGGGACCTACAATGAGCAGTTCTTC; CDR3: CASSYGTSGTYNEQFF
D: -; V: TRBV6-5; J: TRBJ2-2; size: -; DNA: TGTGCCAGCAGTACTGGGACTTACCCCGGGGAGCTGTTTTTT; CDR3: CASSTGTYPGELFF
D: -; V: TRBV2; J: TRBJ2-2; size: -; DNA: TGTGCCAGCAGTTTACAGCGGGTGACGAACACCGGGGAGCTGTTTTTT; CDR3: CASSLQRVTNTGELFF
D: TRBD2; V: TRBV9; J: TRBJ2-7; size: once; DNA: TGTGCCAGCGGGACTAGCTCCTACGAGCAGTACTTC; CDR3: CASGTSSYEQYF
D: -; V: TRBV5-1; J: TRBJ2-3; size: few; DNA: TGCGCCAGCGACATGGCAGATACGCAGTATTTT; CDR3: CASDMADTQYF
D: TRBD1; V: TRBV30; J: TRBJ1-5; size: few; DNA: TGTGCCTGGAGTAGAGAACAGGGGTATCAGCCCCAGCATTTT; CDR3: CAWSREQGYQPQHF
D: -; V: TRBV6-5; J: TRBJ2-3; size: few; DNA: TGTGCCAGCAGTCTCCGACTCAGGGCAGATACGCAGTATTTT; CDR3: CASSLRLRADTQYF
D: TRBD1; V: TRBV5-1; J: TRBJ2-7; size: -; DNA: TGCGCCAGCAGCTATTCCGGGACAGGGACCTACGAGCAGTACTTC; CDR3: CASSYSGTGTYEQYF
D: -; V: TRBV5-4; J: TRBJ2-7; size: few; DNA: TGTGCCAGCAGCTTGGCGGGGATAGGATCCTACGAGCAGTACTTC; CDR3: CASSLAGIGSYEQYF
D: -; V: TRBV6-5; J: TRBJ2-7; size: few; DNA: TGTGCCAGCAGTGTGACAGCCTCCTACGAGCAGTACTTC; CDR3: CASSVTASYEQYF
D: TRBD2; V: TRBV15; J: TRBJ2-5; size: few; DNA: TGTGCCACCAGCAGAGATCAGCGGGGGGTCCAAGAGACCCAGTACTTC; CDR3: CATSRDQRGVQETQYF
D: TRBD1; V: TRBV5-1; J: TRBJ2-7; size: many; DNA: TGCGCCAGCAGCTTGGGGGGACAGGGAGGCGAGCAGTACTTC; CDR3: CASSLGGQGGEQYF
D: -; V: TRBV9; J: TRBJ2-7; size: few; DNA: TGTGCCAGCAGCGACCCCGGAGTCTCCTACGAGCAGTACTTC; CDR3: CASSDPGVSYEQYF
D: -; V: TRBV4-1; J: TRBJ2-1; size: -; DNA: TGCGCCAGCAGCCAAGGACCGCAGGGGGGCAATGAGCAGTTCTTC; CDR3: CASSQGPQGGNEQFF
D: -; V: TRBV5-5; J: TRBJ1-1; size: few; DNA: TGTGCCAGCAGCTTGAGTAGGAACACTGAAGCTTTCTTT; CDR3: CASSLSRNTEAFF
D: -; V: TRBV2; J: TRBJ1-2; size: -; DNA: TGTGCCAGCCCGAACCCACAGGGAAACTATGGCTACACCTTC; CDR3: CASPNPQGNYGYTF
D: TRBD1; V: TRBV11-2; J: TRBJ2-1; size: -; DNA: TGTGCCAGCGCTACGGACAGGAAGGGGGAGCAGTTCTTC; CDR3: CASATDRKGEQFF
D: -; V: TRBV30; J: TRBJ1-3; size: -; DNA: TGTGCCTGGAGTCCAGGCAACTCTGGAAACACCATATATTTT; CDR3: CAWSPGNSGNTIYF
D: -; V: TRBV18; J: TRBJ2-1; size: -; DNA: TGTGCCAGCTCACCTGTTGGGGCCGAGGACAATGAGCAGTTCTTC; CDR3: CASSPVGAEDNEQFF
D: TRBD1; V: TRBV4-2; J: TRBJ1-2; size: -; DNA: TGTGCCAGCAGCCAGATTTTACAGGGGGTCTATGGCTACACCTTC; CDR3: CASSQILQGVYGYTF
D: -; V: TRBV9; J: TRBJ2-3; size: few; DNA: TGTGCCAGCAGCCCCTCCCCCACAGATACGCAGTATTTT; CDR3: CASSPSPTDTQYF